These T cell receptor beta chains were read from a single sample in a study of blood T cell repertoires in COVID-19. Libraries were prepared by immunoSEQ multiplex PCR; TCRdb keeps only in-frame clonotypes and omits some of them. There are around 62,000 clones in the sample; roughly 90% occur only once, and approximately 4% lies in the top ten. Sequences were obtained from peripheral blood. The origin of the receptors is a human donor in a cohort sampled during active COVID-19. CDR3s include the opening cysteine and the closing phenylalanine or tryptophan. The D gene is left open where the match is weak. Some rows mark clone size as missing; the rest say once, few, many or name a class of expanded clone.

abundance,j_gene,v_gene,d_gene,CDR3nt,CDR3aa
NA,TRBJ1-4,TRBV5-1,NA,TGCGCCAGCATCGGAGACGGCTTTAATGAAAAACTGTTTTTT,CASIGDGFNEKLFF
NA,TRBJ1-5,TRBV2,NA,TGTGCCAGCAGTGAGCAGGGGTATAGCAATCAGCCCCAGCATTTT,CASSEQGYSNQPQHF
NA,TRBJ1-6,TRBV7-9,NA,TGTGCCAGCAGCTCGGACAGAACGAATTCACCCCTCCACTTT,CASSSDRTNSPLHF
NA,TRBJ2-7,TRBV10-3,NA,TGTGCCAGCAGACAGAGCTCCTACGAGCAGTACTTC,CASRQSSYEQYF
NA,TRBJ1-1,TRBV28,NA,TGTGCCAGCATTAGACTAGAGAACACTGAAGCTTTCTTT,CASIRLENTEAFF
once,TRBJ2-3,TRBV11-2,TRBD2,TGTGCCAGCAGCTTAGAGGGGGGGACTAGCGGATACACAGATACGCAGTATTTT,CASSLEGGTSGYTDTQYF
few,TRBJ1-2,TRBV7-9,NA,TGTGCCAGCAGCTCCGCGGGGAGGCTTTATGGCTACACCTTC,CASSSAGRLYGYTF
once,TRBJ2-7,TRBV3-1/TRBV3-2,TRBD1,TGTGCCAGCAGCCGGCGGGACAGGGGCTCCTACGAGCAGTACTTC,CASSRRDRGSYEQYF
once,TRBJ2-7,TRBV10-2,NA,TGCGCCAGCCAGATCCAGAGACAGACGGGTTACGAGCAGTACTTC,CASQIQRQTGYEQYF
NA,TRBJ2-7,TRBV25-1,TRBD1,TGTGCCAGCAGTCCCGGGACAGCCTACGAGCAGTACTTC,CASSPGTAYEQYF
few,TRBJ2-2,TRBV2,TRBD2,TGTGCCAGCAGTGACGCGGGGGGCGTCGTCGGGGAGCTGTTTTTT,CASSDAGGVVGELFF
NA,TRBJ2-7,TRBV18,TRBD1,TGTGCCAGCTCACCGACAGGGGGCTACGAGCAGTACTTC,CASSPTGGYEQYF
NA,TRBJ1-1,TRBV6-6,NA,TGTGCCAGCAGTTACCAATCAAGCAACACTGAAGCTTTCTTT,CASSYQSSNTEAFF
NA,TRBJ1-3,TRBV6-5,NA,TGTGCCAGCAGTTACTCGGGGGAGGGCTCTGGAAACACCATATATTTT,CASSYSGEGSGNTIYF
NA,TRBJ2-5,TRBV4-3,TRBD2,TGCGCCAGCAGCCAAGATTCTCTAGCGGGGGCCTCGGGAGAGACCCAGTACTTC,CASSQDSLAGASGETQYF
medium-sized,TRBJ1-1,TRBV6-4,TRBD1,TGTGCCAGCAGTGACGGGACAGGGGGCACTGAAGCTTTCTTT,CASSDGTGGTEAFF
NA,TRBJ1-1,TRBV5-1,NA,TGCGCCAGCAGCTTGGTTGCGGGACCCAACACTGAAGCTTTCTTT,CASSLVAGPNTEAFF
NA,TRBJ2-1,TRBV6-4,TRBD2,TGTGCCAGCAGTGACTCGCGGGAGGGCAATGAGCAGTTCTTC,CASSDSREGNEQFF
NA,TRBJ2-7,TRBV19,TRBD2,TGTGCCAGTAGTATGGCAGGGACTAGCGCCTCCTACGAGCAGTACTTC,CASSMAGTSASYEQYF
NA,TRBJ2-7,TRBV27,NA,TGTGCCAGCAGTCCTCGGGGCGGGGGCCGGTACGAGCAGTACTTC,CASSPRGGGRYEQYF
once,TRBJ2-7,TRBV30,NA,TGTGCCTGGAGTGAGAACCTGAGCTCCTACGAGCAGTACTTC,CAWSENLSSYEQYF
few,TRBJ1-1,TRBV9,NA,TGTGCCAGCAGCCCTACTCCGTACACTGAAGCTTTCTTT,CASSPTPYTEAFF
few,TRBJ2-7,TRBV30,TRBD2,TGTGCCTGGATCGGTACCGGGACTAGCGGATCCTACGAGCAGTACTTC,CAWIGTGTSGSYEQYF
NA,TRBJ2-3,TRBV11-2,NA,TGTGCCAGCAGCTTACGGCGGGGTGACACAGATACGCAGTATTTT,CASSLRRGDTDTQYF
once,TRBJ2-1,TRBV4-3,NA,TGCGCCAGCAGCCAAGGACCCGTTGGGCGGGGCTACAATGAGCAGTTCTTC,CASSQGPVGRGYNEQFF
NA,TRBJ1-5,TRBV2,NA,TGTGCCAGCAGTGAGAGGGCAAATCAGCCCCAGCATTTT,CASSERANQPQHF
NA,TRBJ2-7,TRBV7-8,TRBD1,TGTGCCAGCAGTTGGACAGGGGGGCCCTACGAGCAGTACTTC,CASSWTGGPYEQYF
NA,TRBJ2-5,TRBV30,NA,TGTGCCTGGAGTCCCGGCCAAGAGACCCAGTACTTC,CAWSPGQETQYF
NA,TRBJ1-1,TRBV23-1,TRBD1,TGCGCCAGCAGTCATCAGGGGGAGGAGGGGACTGAAGCTTTCTTT,CASSHQGEEGTEAFF
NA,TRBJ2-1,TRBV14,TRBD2,TGTGCCAGCAGCCATTTGAAGGGGCTAGCGGGCAATGAGCAGTTCTTC,CASSHLKGLAGNEQFF
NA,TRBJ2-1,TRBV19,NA,TGTGCCAGTAGTAGTTCCTACCCCTACCCCGATGAGCAGTTCTTC,CASSSSYPYPDEQFF
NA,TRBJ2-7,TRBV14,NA,TGTGCCAGCAGCCCAAACCTACGGGGTGGGGTGAAGTACTTC,CASSPNLRGGVKYF
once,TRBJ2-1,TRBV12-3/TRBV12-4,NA,TGTGCCAGCAGTTTTAACATCTTCAATGAGCAGTTCTTC,CASSFNIFNEQFF
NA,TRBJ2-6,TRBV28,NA,TGTGCCAGCAGTTTTTTAGCCACTGGGGCCAACGTCCTGACTTTC,CASSFLATGANVLTF
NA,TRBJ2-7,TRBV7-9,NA,TGTGCCAGCAGAGGGGGGGAGACCGAGCAGTACTTC,CASRGGETEQYF
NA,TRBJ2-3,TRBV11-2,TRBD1,TGTGCCAGCAGGCCCGGGACAGGGAGCGCAGATACGCAGTATTTT,CASRPGTGSADTQYF
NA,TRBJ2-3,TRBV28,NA,TGTGCCAGCAGTTCCCCTAAGTATTTT,CASSSPKYF
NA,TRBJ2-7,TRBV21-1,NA,TGTGCCAGCAGCAAAGTCCGATCGGGGGAGCAGTACTTC,CASSKVRSGEQYF
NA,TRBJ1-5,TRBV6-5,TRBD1,TGTGCCAGCAGCTCCGGACAGGGTAGTCAGCCCCAGCATTTT,CASSSGQGSQPQHF
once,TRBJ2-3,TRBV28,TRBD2,TGTGCCAGCTTGACGGGACTAGCGGGGCCCACAGATACGCAGTATTTT,CASLTGLAGPTDTQYF
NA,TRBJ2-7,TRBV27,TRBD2,TGTGCCAGCAGTTTGACGAGCGGGAGGCTGTACGAGCAGTACTTC,CASSLTSGRLYEQYF
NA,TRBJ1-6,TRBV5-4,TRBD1,TGTGCCAGCAGCTTGGGGGGGACAGCAAATTCACCCCTCCACTTT,CASSLGGTANSPLHF
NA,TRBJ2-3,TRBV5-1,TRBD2,TGCGCCAGCGGGGGGGAAGCGGGACCATATGACACAGATACGCAGTATTTT,CASGGEAGPYDTDTQYF
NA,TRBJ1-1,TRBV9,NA,TGTGCCAGCGGGGAAGGGGGGAACACTGAAGCTTTCTTT,CASGEGGNTEAFF
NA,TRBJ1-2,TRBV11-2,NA,TGTGCCAGCAGCCCCGGTGCCCCCGGGACACCGTATGGCTACACCTTC,CASSPGAPGTPYGYTF
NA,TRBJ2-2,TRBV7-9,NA,TGTGCCAGCAGCTTAAAGTTATCCCCGGGGACCGGGGAGCTGTTTTTT,CASSLKLSPGTGELFF
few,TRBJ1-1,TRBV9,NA,TGTGCCAGCAGCGTACACGGACAGACCGACCGCACTGAAGCTTTCTTT,CASSVHGQTDRTEAFF
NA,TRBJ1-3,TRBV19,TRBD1,TGTGCCAGTAGTCCGTCGCACAGGGGTGGAAACACCATATATTTT,CASSPSHRGGNTIYF
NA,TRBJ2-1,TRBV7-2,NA,TGTGCCAGCAGCTTAGGTTTTTCGTCTCTCAATGAGCAGTTCTTC,CASSLGFSSLNEQFF
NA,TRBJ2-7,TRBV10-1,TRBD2,TGCGCCAGCTTAGCGGGGGGGGCCCGTGAGCAGTACTTC,CASLAGGAREQYF
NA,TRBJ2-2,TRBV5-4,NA,TGTGCCAGCAGCCCTGACTTGAATCCCGGGGAGCTGTTTTTT,CASSPDLNPGELFF
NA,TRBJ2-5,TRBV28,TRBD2,TGTGCCAGCAGTTTAACGGGACTAGCGGGAGAAGAGACCCAGTACTTC,CASSLTGLAGEETQYF
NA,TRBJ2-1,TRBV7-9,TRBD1,TGTGCCAGCAGCTTGACAGGGCCAGAGCAGTTCTTC,CASSLTGPEQFF
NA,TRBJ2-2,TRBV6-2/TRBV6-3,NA,TGTGCCAGCAGTTACTCCTACACCCCGGGACAGAACACCGGGGAGCTGTTTTTT,CASSYSYTPGQNTGELFF
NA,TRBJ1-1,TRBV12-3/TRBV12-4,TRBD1,TGTGCCAGCAGCTGGACAGGGGGATTTGAAGCTTTCTTT,CASSWTGGFEAFF
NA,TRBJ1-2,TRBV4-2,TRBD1,TGTGCCAGCAGCCAAGAGGCGACAGGGTCCGGCTATGGCTACACCTTC,CASSQEATGSGYGYTF
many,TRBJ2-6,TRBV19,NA,TGTGCCAGTAGTCAACGACAGAGCTCTGGGGCCAACGTCCTGACTTTC,CASSQRQSSGANVLTF
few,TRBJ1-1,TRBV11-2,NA,TGTGCCAGCAGCTTAGGATATGGGAGGTACACTGAAGCTTTCTTT,CASSLGYGRYTEAFF
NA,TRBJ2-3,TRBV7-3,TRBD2,TGTGCCAGCAGCTTAACCCGGACTAGCGGGGGGGGCACAGATACGCAGTATTTT,CASSLTRTSGGGTDTQYF
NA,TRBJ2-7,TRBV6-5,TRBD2,TGTGCCAGCAGTAGGCTAGCGGGAGCTCTCGAGCAGTACTTC,CASSRLAGALEQYF